This T cell receptor (beta chain) emerged from a study of post-analysis software for immune sequencing data. Across the whole study: Disease courses included relapsing-remitting, secondary progressive and progressive-relapsing multiple sclerosis.

The TCR beta cDNA libraries contained unique molecular identifiers. Yield was approximately 500,000 cDNA molecules from about 1 to 10 million T cells. In TCRdb, the PCR reads were re-called with MiXCR into one record per CDR3 protein. This table has about 400,000 distinct CDR3 sequences, around a third appearing once. Deletions cut 2 bases from V and 6 bases from J, with 16 bases between. CDR3 length equals 15 residues. In germline, CDR1 is SEHNR, CDR2 FQNEAQ (reference sequence). With regard to this clonotype: Its specificity is unknown.

Overall study findings and caveats: A few TRBV segments (TRBV5-6, TRBV5-1 and TRBV20-1 among them) occurred more frequently in patients than in controls. Pronounced co-clustering by F measure was evident among identically batched samples. Compared with controls, patients showed significantly lower normalized Chao1 diversity.

Sequencing was carried out using blood. The receptor was isolated from a girl aged 10 to 17 with multiple sclerosis. The chain employs TRBV7-9 and TRBJ1-2; D is uncertain. The CDR3 reads CASSLKGRHQDGYTF. The DNA for the CDR3 is TGTGCCAGCAGCTTAAAAGGGAGGCACCAGGATGGCTACACCTTC.